The rows below give T cell receptor beta chains drawn from one sample of a study of cytotoxic CD8 clonotypes in ibrutinib-treated CLL. TCRdb's table, derived via immunoSEQ multiplex PCR, lists solely in-frame clones and lacks some. The sample contains 270,000 or so clones, 70% to 80% of which appear only once. Sequences were derived from PBMCs, sampled at disease progression, from a patient treated with ibrutinib. These receptor sequences come from a human donor with chronic lymphocytic leukemia. Each CDR3 is given without its conserved first and last residue. Fields, in order: V gene, J gene, clone size, CDR3 protein. The size field is filled for only some rows; it gives once, few, many or a size class.

TRBV9	TRBJ1-2	.	ASSIGSSSYGYT
TRBV18	TRBJ2-5	few	ASSPERAWETQY
TRBV13	TRBJ2-3	.	ASSPGTSGGAATDTQY
TRBV15	TRBJ2-7	.	ATSTRPGEQY
TRBV5-1	TRBJ1-4	.	ASSLQGGNEKLF
TRBV19	TRBJ2-5	.	ASGDRLEYQETQY
TRBV6-1	TRBJ2-1	.	ASSENGLAWNNEQF
TRBV9	TRBJ2-7	.	ASSPGGRAYEQY
TRBV7-9	TRBJ2-5	.	ASSLVAYQETQY
TRBV6-1	TRBJ2-7	.	ASSGADYEQY
TRBV7-2	TRBJ2-3	.	ASSPMGSGRGDTQY
TRBV19	TRBJ1-5	.	ASSIRYTGLVYQPQH
TRBV4-1	TRBJ2-1	.	ASSPLGQGTYNEQF
TRBV18	TRBJ2-5	.	ASSPLTGLETQY
TRBV7-8	TRBJ2-3	.	ASSLTDRIRTDTQY
TRBV7-9	TRBJ2-5	.	ASSLVQGRETQY
TRBV6-1	TRBJ1-4	.	ASSETPHVEKLF
TRBV28	TRBJ1-5	.	ASSPTLAGRQPQH
TRBV5-1	TRBJ2-5	once	ASSRGQTGGFMGTQY
TRBV15	TRBJ2-1	.	ATSRDRGLAGVNEQF
TRBV5-1	TRBJ2-3	.	ASSPPDQREKHPY
TRBV7-9	TRBJ2-2	few	ASSLGQTNTGELF
TRBV15	TRBJ1-5	.	ATSRGATGGGGDQPQH
TRBV27	TRBJ2-3	.	ASSLNFAQYTDTQY
TRBV5-1	TRBJ2-1	once	ASSLVAGSDNEQF
TRBV6-4	TRBJ2-1	.	ASSKLAGLDNEQF
TRBV4-1	TRBJ1-2	.	ASSTFLPGGGGYT
TRBV18	TRBJ1-6	few	ASSPGQGGSPLH
TRBV11-2	TRBJ2-5	.	ASSLDIGVQETQY
TRBV19	TRBJ2-5	once	ASSIGQGLATQY
TRBV5-1	TRBJ2-1	few	ASSPGTSGRIGQF
TRBV7-9	TRBJ2-7	.	ASSLGLAGGSEQY
TRBV29-1	TRBJ1-2	.	SVEVSTTINYGYT
TRBV11-3	TRBJ2-1	few	ASSLGLASYNEQF
TRBV11-2	TRBJ2-7	.	ASSLKGGVFYEQY
TRBV7-2	TRBJ2-2	.	ASSRGQDNGELF
TRBV4-1	TRBJ1-2	once	ASSRPGTVYGYT